One sample yielded the 24 T cell receptor beta chains listed below, sequenced in a study of Ad26.COV2.S vaccination and SARS-CoV-2 variants. Indicated treatment: 19 received Ad26.COV2.S at low or high dose, single or two shots; 5 received placebo; per-sample allocation not given. Sampling happened 63 days after the first vaccine or placebo injection. Sequencing used immunoSEQ multiplex PCR; TCRdb keeps in-frame clones, though not all of them. The sample records 350,000 to 500,000 clones, less than 95% being singletons. Material: peripheral blood, obtained in a trial of Ad26.COV2.S vaccine versus placebo. The receptors were sampled from a person aged 18-60 years who received the Ad26.COV2.S COVID-19 vaccine or a placebo.

In its sample, this clone was seen once. The chain has TRBV27 and TRBJ2-2; 12 bases map to TRBD2. Germline-derived CDR1 and CDR2 are MNHEY and SMNVEV (reference sequence). V trimming: 5 bases; J trimming: 3 bases; junction bases outside the gene matches: 7. This CDR3 contains 17 residues. CDR3 loop: CASSRQTSGSYTGELFF. CDR3 DNA sequence: TGTGCCAGCAGTCGCCAGACTAGCGGGAGTTACACCGGGGAGCTGTTTTTT.

The rearrangement joins TRBV7-2 to TRBJ2-7, with 9 bases aligning to TRBD1. The CDR3 runs 15 residues. Losses at the gene ends were 1 base for V and 3 bases for J; bases not matched to a gene: 4. Germline V lookup: CDR1 SGHTA, CDR2 FQGNSA. CDR3 amino acids: CASSLEGQGLYEQYF. CDR3 sequence (DNA): TGTGCCAGCAGCTTAGAGGGACAGGGTCTCTACGAGCAGTACTTC.

V usage is TRBV12-5 and J usage is TRBJ2-1; 8 nucleotides align to TRBD2. V lost 6 bases and J lost 4; bases outside the gene matches: 14. This CDR3 region has 17 residues. CDR1 and CDR2 (germline): LGHNT, FRNRAP. The CDR3, as DNA: TGTGCTAGTGGGTTAGGAAGTTCTAGCGGGCCATACAATGAGCAGTTCTTC. It yields the protein CASGLGSSSGPYNEQFF. The full variable domain, completed using reference TRBV12-5 and TRBJ2-1, is DARVTQTPRHKVTEMGQEVTMRCQPILGHNTVFWYRQTMMQGLELLAYFRNRAPLDDSGMPKDRFSAEMPDATLATLKIQPSEPRDSAVYFCASGLGSSSGPYNEQFFGPGTRLTVL.

This chain links TRBV21-1 with TRBJ2-5; the table's D call of TRBD1 was not tested on the DNA. TRBV21-1 is designated a pseudogene. CDR3 length: 17 residues. The CDR3 reads CASSPLGRRQAGETQYF. The CDR3 DNA is TGTGCCAGCAGCCCCCTGGGTAGGAGACAGGCCGGGGAGACCCAGTACTTC.

The chain is built from TRBV6-5 and TRBJ2-5; TRBD1 matches at 7 bases. Germline CDR1 MNHEY, CDR2 SVGAGI. This CDR3 comprises 13 residues. J was trimmed by 5 bases and V by 5 bases; bases with no gene match: 5. The CDR3 sequence: CASSLTGEETQYF. The DNA of the CDR3 is TGTGCCAGCAGTCTTACAGGGGAGGAGACCCAGTACTTC.

The chain combines TRBV7-9 with TRBJ2-3; 14 bases are shared with TRBD2. This CDR3 region has 15 residues. Germline assignment: CDR1 SEHNR and CDR2 FQNEAQ (reference sequence). J was trimmed by 6 bases and V by 3 bases; bases with no gene match: 2. The CDR3 DNA reads TGTGCCAGCAGCTTCGGGACTAGCGGGAGCGATACGCAGTATTTT. The encoded protein is CASSFGTSGSDTQYF. Full variable domain (rest looked up from reference TRBV7-9 and TRBJ2-3): DTGVSQNPRHKITKRGQNVTFRCDPISEHNRLYWYRQTLGQGPEFLTYFQNEAQLEKSRLLSDRFSAERPKGSFSTLEIQRTEQGDSAMYLCASSFGTSGSDTQYFGPGTRLTVL.

V and J are TRBV28 and TRBJ1-5, with 11 bases fitting TRBD1. Germline lookup yields CDR1 MDHEN and CDR2 SYDVKM. CDR3 length: 15 amino acids. The V and J ends lost 5 bases and 6 bases, in that order; junction bases with no gene match: 6. The CDR3 coding sequence is TGTGCCAGCAGTCCACTGGACAGGGGGCCTCAGCCCCAGCATTTT. Amino acid sequence: CASSPLDRGPQPQHF. Full variable domain (remainder filled in from reference TRBV28 and TRBJ1-5): DVKVTQSSRYLVKRTGEKVFLECVQDMDHENMFWYRQDPGLGLRLIYFSYDVKMKEKGDIPEGYSVSREKKERFSLILESASTNQTSMYLCASSPLDRGPQPQHFGDGTRLSIL.

V is TRBV9 and J is TRBJ2-1; 15 bases fit TRBD2. This CDR3 comprises 15 residues. V trimming: 3 bases; J trimming: 12 bases; junction bases outside the gene matches: 7. Germline V gene data show CDR1 as SGDLS and CDR2 as YYNGEE. The CDR3 DNA reads as TGTGCCAGCAGCGGCCGGACTAGCGGGAGGGCCGGGCAGTTCTTC. This gives the protein CASSGRTSGRAGQFF.

This clone was seen once. V usage is TRBV7-8 and J usage is TRBJ2-5, with D possibly being TRBD2 (5 bases). CDR1 SGHVS and CDR2 FQNEAQ come from the germline V gene. The germline V and J ends were trimmed by 5 bases and 2 bases, with 18 bases remaining between them. The length of the CDR3 is 16 residues. The CDR3 protein is CASSHRGLRQQETQYF. In DNA form, the CDR3 reads TGTGCCAGCAGCCACCGAGGGCTTAGGCAACAAGAGACCCAGTACTTC.

V is TRBV20-1 and J is TRBJ2-5; D possibly corresponds to TRBD1 (6 bases). V was pared by 3 bases and J by 5 bases, with 10 bases between. Germline V lookup: CDR1 DFQATT, CDR2 SNEGSKA (reference sequence). CDR3 size: 12 residues. The DNA for the CDR3 is TGCAGTGCTAGTTGGCAGGGGGAGACCCAGTACTTC. Its protein product is CSASWQGETQYF.

V is TRBV6-2 or TRBV6-3 and J is TRBJ2-7; D is possibly TRBD2 (6 bases). With 0 bases removed from V and 2 bases from J, the gap between germline ends came to 14 bases. Germline-derived CDR1 and CDR2 are MNHEY and SVGEGT. The length of the CDR3 is 16 residues. CDR3 residues: CASSYSRRDLAYEQYF. The CDR3 region has the DNA TGTGCCAGCAGTTACTCACGACGGGACTTAGCCTACGAGCAGTACTTC.

The J gene is TRBJ1-6, the V gene TRBV6-1; no reliable D call. This CDR3 region has 16 residues. Per germline, CDR1 MNHNS and CDR2 SASEGT. V dropped 2 bases and J dropped 0 bases, with 8 bases sitting between them. CDR3 DNA sequence: TGTGCCAGCAGTGAAATGGGGAGCTCCTATAATTCACCCCTCCACTTT. This gives the protein CASSEMGSSYNSPLHF.

The J gene is TRBJ2-1, the V gene TRBV7-9; 12 bases are shared with TRBD2. In germline, CDR1 is SEHNR, CDR2 FQNEAQ (reference sequence). This CDR3 has 14 amino acids. Losses at the gene ends were 3 bases for V and 7 bases for J; bases not matched to a gene: 1. The CDR3, as DNA: TGTGCCAGCAGCTTTACTAGCGGGGGGAATGAGCAGTTCTTC. Amino acid sequence: CASSFTSGGNEQFF.

The chain has TRBV27 and TRBJ1-2; 7 bases agree with TRBD1. The V segment lost 6 bases and the J segment 6 bases; nucleotides outside the gene matches: 4. This CDR3 contains 12 residues. Germline V CDR1 and CDR2: MNHEY, SMNVEV (reference sequence). The CDR3 DNA reads as TGTGCCAGCAGGACAGGGCGCCATGGCTACACCTTC. It encodes CASRTGRHGYTF.

V gene TRBV10-3 combines with J gene TRBJ2-7, with D perhaps matching TRBD1 (6 bases). V was trimmed by 10 bases and J by 3 bases, leaving 19 bases between them. The CDR3 runs 14 residues. Germline lookup yields CDR1 ENHRY and CDR2 SYGVKD. This CDR3 is CATAATGNDYEQYF. The CDR3 bases are TGTGCCACGGCCGCGACAGGTAATGACTACGAGCAGTACTTC.

This chain connects TRBV16 to TRBJ2-1; D possibly uses TRBD1 or TRBD2 (5 bases each). Germline CDR1 and CDR2: KGHSY and FQNENV. The CDR3 runs 15 residues. The V end was cut by 0 bases, the J end by 6 bases, with 12 bases between. DNA of the CDR3: TGTGCCAGCAGCCAATCCCAGGGTGGGGGCAATGAGCAGTTCTTC. This translates into CASSQSQGGGNEQFF.

The rearrangement links TRBV18 to TRBJ2-5; TRBD1 or TRBD2 may be the D gene (5 bases each). There are 16 residues in the CDR3. Germline CDR1 and CDR2: KGHSH and LQKENI. V lost 3 bases to trimming and J lost 0 bases, with 14 bases between them. Written as DNA, the CDR3 is TGTGCCAGCTCACCCCCTGGGGGAGCGTACCAAGAGACCCAGTACTTC. This sequence encodes CASSPPGGAYQETQYF. The full variable domain, completed using reference TRBV18 and TRBJ2-5, is NAGVMQNPRHLVRRRGQEARLRCSPMKGHSHVYWYRQLPEEGLKFMVYLQKENIIDESGMPKERFSAEFPKEGPSILRIQQVVRGDSAAYFCASSPPGGAYQETQYFGPGTRLLVL.

This clone appeared once. The chain has TRBV9 and TRBJ2-7; D assignment may be TRBD1 or TRBD2 (5 bases each). V gave up 4 bases and J gave up 3 bases, with 14 bases separating them. This CDR3 comprises 14 residues. Germline values: CDR1 SGDLS, CDR2 YYNGEE. CDR3 DNA: TGTGCCAGCAGCCTCCGTCGGGACGACTACGAGCAGTACTTC. It specifies CASSLRRDDYEQYF.

The J gene is TRBJ2-7, the V gene TRBV5-1; 8 bases match TRBD1. V shed 7 bases and J 0 bases; nucleotides not matched to a gene: 9. CDR1 SGHRS and CDR2 YFSETQ come from the germline V gene. The CDR3 consists of 15 residues. The CDR3 DNA is TGCGCCAGCTCGCTGGGACAGGTCATCTCCTACGAGCAGTACTTC. Translation: CASSLGQVISYEQYF.

V and J are TRBV7-9 and TRBJ2-1; 15 positions agree with TRBD2. The germline V gene encodes CDR1 SEHNR and CDR2 FQNEAQ (reference sequence). The V and J ends lost 3 bases and 8 bases, in that order; junction bases with no gene match: 11. This CDR3 has 18 amino acids. The CDR3 protein is CASSFPAKGLAGGDEQFF. In DNA, the CDR3 is TGTGCCAGCAGCTTTCCCGCCAAGGGACTAGCGGGAGGTGATGAGCAGTTCTTC.

The rearrangement links TRBV7-9 to TRBJ2-7; 11 positions match TRBD2. Germline values: CDR1 SEHNR, CDR2 FQNEAQ (reference sequence). J gave up 5 bases and V 5 bases, and 14 bases lay outside the gene matches. This CDR3 is built from 17 residues. DNA for the CDR3: TGTGCCAGCAGCCCTAGGGGAGTACTAGCGGGAGATAACGAGCAGTACTTC. It encodes CASSPRGVLAGDNEQYF.

The V and J genes are TRBV28 and TRBJ2-7; tentatively, D is TRBD1 (6 bases). The CDR3 is made up of 15 amino acids. Germline CDR1 and CDR2: MDHEN and SYDVKM. Trimming took 6 bases from V and 2 from J, leaving 17 bases between them. The chain's CDR3 is CASRRTVGATYEQYF. The DNA for the CDR3 is TGTGCCAGCAGAAGGACAGTGGGGGCTACCTACGAGCAGTACTTC.

V is TRBV19 and J is TRBJ2-1; 7 positions agree with TRBD2. J gave up 5 bases and V 3 bases, and 7 bases lay outside the gene matches. The CDR3 length is 15 residues. CDR1 and CDR2 (germline): LNHDA, SQIVND (reference sequence). The CDR3 region has the DNA TGTGCCAGTAGTATTAAACAGCGGGACCACAATGAGCAGTTCTTC. Its translation is CASSIKQRDHNEQFF.

The V call is TRBV28, the J call TRBJ1-3; 10 nucleotides align to TRBD1. This CDR3 has 14 residues. V dropped 5 bases and J dropped 7; count of bases not matched to a gene: 5. CDR1 is MDHEN, CDR2 SYDVKM, per germline. The CDR3 DNA follows: TGTGCCAGCAGTGAGGACAGGGGGTGGAACACCATATATTTT. Amino acids: CASSEDRGWNTIYF.